The T cell receptor beta chain described here comes from a study of shared clonotypes between healthy human individuals. Broader study findings: Enrolling few donors narrowed the genetic and exposure-history diversity that was represented.

Repertoires were generated with immunoSEQ multiplex PCR, while TCRdb's copy carries only in-frame clones and drops some. The table shows under 1,100,000 clones, with more than 75% occurring only once. Remarks on this clone: Antigen specificity is unknown.

Germline V gene data show CDR1 as SNHLY and CDR2 as FYNNEI. V was trimmed by 8 bases and J by 7 bases, leaving 8 bases between them. The CDR3 consists of 10 residues. The V gene is TRBV2, the J gene TRBJ1-2; no clear D gene. The sequence came from a man aged 18 to 30 in good health. Some clones in this sample may be carry-over from other donors' samples. Sequenced: memory CD4+ T cells from PBMCs. Indicated subset: CD45RA-negative fraction. The CDR3 loop is CASFSLGYTF. In DNA form, the CDR3 reads TGTGCCAGCTTTAGTCTTGGCTACACCTTC.